This T cell receptor (beta chain) was captured by sequencing in a study of graft-versus-host responses after intestinal transplantation (TCRdb year 2021). Background on the whole study: Multivisceral, liver-intestinal, or isolated intestinal transplants were received by the recipients. Every recipient was given anti-thymocyte globulin induction, then maintenance tacrolimus and steroids for around three years. To identify alloreactive clones, pre-transplant mixed lymphocyte reaction products were sequenced and then compared with unstimulated pre-transplant donor and recipient T cells. Samples from a few later patients were sequenced in-house on an Illumina MiSeq with MiXCR processing rather than by the commercial service. Graft-versus-host and host-versus-graft alloreactive T cell clones were tracked in the graft, circulation and bone marrow after intestinal transplantation using bulk TCR-beta CDR3 sequencing. Of the 20 to 25 intestinal transplant recipients enrolled in the cohort, one of whom was a retransplant, a few patients without pretransplant specimens were excluded. Donor T cell macrochimerism was defined as a peak of at least 4% donor T cells among recipient peripheral blood mononuclear cells.

In the first month after transplant, blood samples were collected up to 4 times, and after that at least monthly when available. CDR1 MGHRA and CDR2 YSYEKL are derived from the germline V gene. At the junction V is shortened by 3 bases and J by 10 bases; bases outside the gene matches: 10. Taken from cysteine to phenylalanine, the CDR3 has 16 residues. This entry keeps only the CDR3 DNA: 48 bases, framed from base 1. Worth noting for this clone: Its cognate antigen has yet to be identified. No qualities accompany the bases; no much larger clone lies one base away.

Findings and caveats that apply to the study as a whole: Early after transplant, declines in HvG clones were associated with peak levels of circulating GvH clones. In patients with donor T cell macrochimerism, the allografts had high GvH to HvG T cell clonal ratios. GvH clones turned up in recipient bone marrow, with some appearing earlier in ileal mucosa or blood, a pattern consistent with an intestinal mucosal origin. The relatively low number and heterogeneity of intestinal transplant patients limited the conclusions.

Libraries came from the immunoSEQ multiplex PCR assay. High-throughput TCR-beta CDR3 sequencing of genomic DNA from most patients was performed by Adaptive Biotechnologies. Per the authors' processing: Adaptive's ImmunoSEQ software was the source of the TCR sequencing data for roughly 19 patients, while a few other patients were processed with MiXCR and VDJtools. CDR3 nucleotide sequences shared between donor and recipient were removed because the origin of such sequences could not be assigned. Alloreactive clones required at least 2-fold expansion over unstimulated cells and minimum CFSE-low frequency of 0.002% (template counts) or 0.001% (read counts). A clone was considered mappable if detected in the sequenced pre-transplant spleen, lymph node, or MLR CFSE-low populations of the donor or recipient. The cumulative frequency of alloreactive clones was calculated as a percentage of all sequences, weighted by copy number. TCRdb provides this immuneACCESS table in a form limited to in-frame rearrangements. Some clones are lacking; in checked studies, under half of them reflect an unresolved V gene, and why the rest are absent is not known. That table furnishes V, J and clone size, whereas the DNA furnished D and trimming. The table for this sample lists about 97,000 clones; 75% to 95% of them were counted only once. The top ten constitute 15% to 20% of the sample.

The chain joins TRBV4-1 to TRBJ1-6; a stretch of 9 junction bases matches TRBD1. The source material was PBMCs, sampled around 68 weeks after intestinal transplant. The clonotype originates from a human patient who received an intestinal transplant, so some T cells may come from the graft donor. The bases read TGCGCCAGCAGCCAGACTACCACAGGGGGCCGATCACCCCTCCACTTT. Translated, this gives CASSQTTTGGRSPLHF.